Below are 21 T cell receptor beta chains sequenced from a single sample in a study of immune cell composition in non-small cell lung cancer. Profiled with immunoSEQ multiplex PCR; TCRdb holds only in-frame clones, not every one. Here the sample spans about 4,500 clones, approximately 71% being singletons. The normal lung sample lay at least 3 cm, and maximally far, from the tumour. Source material: non-adjacent lung tissue. The receptors originated from a human donor with non-small cell lung cancer.

This chain connects TRBV19 to TRBJ1-5; perhaps TRBD1 as D (6 bases). Germline V gene sequence: CDR1 LNHDA, CDR2 SQIVND (reference sequence). V was shortened by 4 bases and J by 3 bases, with 16 bases between the two germline ends. This CDR3 spans 16 amino acids. CDR3 loop: CASSRPARGDNQPQHF. CDR3 DNA: TGTGCCAGTAGTAGGCCGGCCAGGGGAGACAATCAGCCCCAGCATTTT. Drawing the rest from reference TRBV19 and TRBJ1-5, the complete variable domain is DGGITQSPKYLFRKEGQNVTLSCEQNLNHDAMYWYRQDPGQGLRLIYYSQIVNDFQKGDIAEGYSVSREKKESFPLTVTSAQKNPTAFYLCASSRPARGDNQPQHFGDGTRLSIL.

This chain connects TRBV20-1 to TRBJ2-5, with D perhaps TRBD1 (6 bases). The V end lost 5 bases, the J end lost 4 bases, and 8 bases lay between the germline ends. From germline, CDR1 is DFQATT and CDR2 SNEGSKA (reference sequence). The CDR3 has 11 amino acids. CDR3 residues: CSALGGETQYF. As DNA, the CDR3 is TGCAGTGCTTTAGGGGGAGAGACCCAGTACTTC.

CDR3 sequence reads: CASSLAPDRGDYGYTF. CDR3 sequence (DNA): TGCGCCAGCAGCTTGGCGCCCGACAGGGGAGACTATGGCTACACCTTC. The chain has TRBV5-1 and TRBJ1-2; 8 bases map to TRBD1. The CDR3 runs to 16 residues. Germline lookup yields CDR1 SGHRS and CDR2 YFSETQ. V gave up 0 bases and J gave up 3 bases; unmatched junction bases: 7.

The rearrangement links TRBV19 to TRBJ2-2, with a possible D match to TRBD1 (5 bases). The CDR3 spans 14 residues. Trimming took off 10 bases at V and 5 bases at J, with 17 bases between the two ends. Germline V lookup: CDR1 LNHDA, CDR2 SQIVND (reference sequence). The CDR3 DNA is TGTGCCACCTTAGACCCCAGGGTTACCGGGGAGCTGTTTTTT. Translated, it gives CATLDPRVTGELFF.

The chain has TRBV7-9 and TRBJ2-3; the D call may be TRBD1 or TRBD2 (7 bases each). V lost 4 bases and J 5 bases, leaving 16 bases between the germline ends. CDR1 is SEHNR, CDR2 FQNEAQ, per germline (reference sequence). The CDR3 is made up of 15 amino acids. CDR3 nucleotides: TGTGCCAGCAGCTCTTCCAGGGGGGGGAGAGATACGCAGTATTTT. Amino acid sequence: CASSSSRGGRDTQYF.

This rearrangement joins TRBV5-6 to TRBJ1-5; 8 bases match TRBD1. J gave up 0 bases and V 4 bases, and 6 bases lay outside the gene matches. The CDR3 contains 16 residues. Germline V gene sequence: CDR1 SGHDT, CDR2 YYEEEE. In nucleotides, the CDR3 is TGTGCCAGCAGCGCTCGGACAGGGACTAGCAATCAGCCCCAGCATTTT. Its protein product is CASSARTGTSNQPQHF.

This clone was detected only a few times. V usage is TRBV4-2 and J usage is TRBJ1-6, with 7 bases identical to TRBD1. Germline loops: CDR1 LGHNA, CDR2 YNFKEQ. This CDR3 is 15 amino acids long. V dropped 1 base and J dropped 7; count of bases not matched to a gene: 4. In DNA form, the CDR3 reads TGTGCCAGCAGCCAAGGGGACAGAGAAAATTCACCCCTCCACTTT. Residues: CASSQGDRENSPLHF.

This clone was seen only a few times. The genes are TRBV28 and TRBJ2-7; a possible D gene is TRBD2 (6 bases). Germline V gene sequence: CDR1 MDHEN, CDR2 SYDVKM. V was clipped by 6 bases and J by 5 bases, with 26 bases between them. The CDR3 length is 17 residues. The CDR3 loop reads CASSRLRIAGGKDEQYF. CDR3 coding DNA: TGTGCCAGCAGCCGGCTGAGGATAGCCGGAGGGAAGGACGAGCAGTACTTC.

The genes are TRBV11-3 and TRBJ2-1; 8 bases align to TRBD1. Trimming took 3 bases from V and 0 from J; bases not matched to a gene: 4. Germline CDR1 is SGHNT and CDR2 is YENEEA. This CDR3 has 16 amino acids. The CDR3 is CASSFRGQSSYNEQFF. The CDR3 DNA follows: TGTGCCAGCAGCTTCAGGGGGCAAAGCTCCTACAATGAGCAGTTCTTC.

This chain joins TRBV28 and TRBJ1-1; 9 positions agree with TRBD1. After removal of 5 bases from V and 11 bases from J, the junction contained 15 bases not matched to a gene. The V gene's germline CDR1 is MDHEN and CDR2 SYDVKM. CDR3 size: 15 residues. In nucleotides, the CDR3 is TGTGCCAGCAGTCCCAGGGACAGGGTAAGGAAAGGGGCTTTCTTT. Translation gives CASSPRDRVRKGAFF.

The chain has TRBV29-1 and TRBJ2-7; D unresolved. The CDR3 length is 13 residues. Germline V gene sequence: CDR1 SQVTM, CDR2 ANQGSEA. The V gene lost 4 bases and the J gene lost 7 bases, with 17 bases spanning the gap. The CDR3 sequence: CSVGDPKYGEQYF. DNA of the CDR3: TGCAGCGTTGGGGATCCAAAATATGGGGAGCAGTACTTC.

Only a few counts were recorded for this clone. This chain uses TRBV7-4 with TRBJ2-7; D is unresolved. CDR3 size: 15 residues. Germline CDR1 SGHVT, CDR2 SQSDAQ. V was trimmed by 1 base and J by 4 bases, leaving 14 bases between them. The CDR3 region has the DNA TGTGCCAGCAGCTTAGTAAGTCGAGTTTGTTACGAGCAGTACTTC. Protein sequence: CASSLVSRVCYEQYF.

The rearrangement links TRBV19 to TRBJ1-1; possible D gene TRBD1, 6 bases. There are 14 residues in the CDR3. Per germline, CDR1 LNHDA and CDR2 SQIVND (reference sequence). Trimming stripped 7 bases from V and 4 bases from J, with 16 bases between. This CDR3 is CASTLTGRGTEAFF. In nucleotides, the CDR3 is TGTGCCAGTACCCTCACAGGGCGGGGCACTGAAGCTTTCTTT.

This clone appeared a few times. This sequence joins TRBV9 and TRBJ2-3, with D uncertain. V lost 7 bases, J lost 1 base, and 7 bases lay in between. CDR3 size: 12 residues. CDR1 and CDR2 (germline): SGDLS, YYNGEE. In nucleotides, the CDR3 is TGTGCCAGCTCACGGGGCACAGATACGCAGTATTTT. This sequence encodes CASSRGTDTQYF. The entire variable domain, with the rest obtained from reference TRBV9 and TRBJ2-3, is as follows: DSGVTQTPKHLITATGQRVTLRCSPRSGDLSVYWYQQSLDQGLQFLIQYYNGEERAKGNILERFSAQQFPDLHSELNLSSLELGDSALYFCASSRGTDTQYFGPGTRLTVL.

This clone was seen more than once but under ten times. V is TRBV6-5 and J is TRBJ1-5; 10 nucleotides align to TRBD1. Trimming removed 7 bases from V and 6 bases from J; junction bases left unmatched: 3. Germline V lookup: CDR1 MNHEY, CDR2 SVGAGI. There are 13 residues in the CDR3. In DNA form, the CDR3 reads TGTGCCAGCACCCGGGACAGGGGTCAGCCCCAGCATTTT. Protein: CASTRDRGQPQHF.

This chain joins TRBV5-1 and TRBJ2-5; D gene unclear. The CDR3 length is 15 residues. Germline V gene lookup returns CDR1 SGHRS and CDR2 YFSETQ. The V gene lost 0 bases and the J gene lost 2 bases, with 11 bases spanning the gap. CDR3 loop: CASSLGRVRQETQYF. In DNA form, the CDR3 reads TGCGCCAGCAGCTTGGGAAGGGTCAGACAAGAGACCCAGTACTTC.

The chain is built from TRBV29-1 and TRBJ1-3; the D gene is possibly TRBD1 (6 bases). From germline, CDR1 is SQVTM and CDR2 ANQGSEA. V lost 0 bases to trimming and J lost 0 bases, with 12 bases between them. The CDR3 is 16 residues long. CDR3 DNA: TGCAGCGTTGAAGATTGGACAGCTGTCTCTGGAAACACCATATATTTT. This encodes CSVEDWTAVSGNTIYF.

This clone turned up a few times. The rearrangement links TRBV18 to TRBJ2-3, with 9 bases aligning to TRBD2. Trimming at V came to 1 base and at J to 9 bases, leaving 8 bases not matched to a gene. Germline V lookup: CDR1 KGHSH, CDR2 LQKENI. CDR3 length: 15 amino acids. The CDR3 reads CASSPRGTSPGTQYF. DNA for the CDR3: TGTGCCAGCTCACCACGAGGGACTAGCCCTGGGACGCAGTATTTT.

V is TRBV18 and J is TRBJ2-7; 9 nucleotides align to TRBD2. The germline V gene encodes CDR1 KGHSH and CDR2 LQKENI. This CDR3 region has 15 residues. V dropped 1 base and J dropped 3; count of bases not matched to a gene: 4. In DNA form, the CDR3 reads TGTGCCAGCTCACCACGGGCTAGCGGGGACTACGAGCAGTACTTC. Amino acid sequence: CASSPRASGDYEQYF. The full variable domain, with the rest looked up from reference TRBV18 and TRBJ2-7, is NAGVMQNPRHLVRRRGQEARLRCSPMKGHSHVYWYRQLPEEGLKFMVYLQKENIIDESGMPKERFSAEFPKEGPSILRIQQVVRGDSAAYFCASSPRASGDYEQYFGPGTRLTVT.

J is TRBJ2-1 and V is TRBV30; no definite D call. With 0 bases removed from V and 1 base from J, the gap between germline ends came to 10 bases. CDR3 length equals 15 residues. Germline loops: CDR1 GTSNPN, CDR2 SVGIG (reference sequence). The chain's CDR3 is CAWSVYPYSYNEQFF. The CDR3 DNA sequence: TGTGCCTGGAGTGTATACCCCTATTCCTACAATGAGCAGTTCTTC.

This chain connects TRBV7-6 to TRBJ2-1, with TRBD2 matching over 11 bases. This CDR3 region has 17 residues. Per the germline V gene, CDR1 is SGHVS and CDR2 is FNYEAQ. V dropped 5 bases and J dropped 7; count of bases not matched to a gene: 13. The chain's CDR3 is CASSPRPLAGGLNEQFF. The CDR3 nucleotides read TGTGCCAGCAGCCCGCGACCCCTAGCGGGGGGCCTTAATGAGCAGTTCTTC.